The entry below gives a single T cell receptor beta chain sequence along with its context. Its target is not known. V shed 3 bases, J shed 0 bases, and the junction held 9 bases outside the gene matches. The CDR3 length is 17 residues. The germline V gene has CDR1 SGHRS and CDR2 YFSETQ. The data belong to a study of circulating and synovial CD4+ cells in juvenile arthritis. Study conclusions and caveats: CPL versus bulk CD4 samples: T cell genome counts differed by at least an order of magnitude.

Only in-frame clones appear in the TCRdb table, and some are missing; sequencing was by immunoSEQ multiplex PCR. The sample consists of approximately 36,000 clones, about 94% of them appearing once. The chain has TRBV5-1 and TRBJ2-1; 7 positions match TRBD1. The sample was CD4+ T cells from blood. The sequence was collected from a human donor with juvenile idiopathic arthritis. CDR3 DNA sequence: TGCGCCAGCAGCTACTACAGGGGAGAGGTCTCCTACAATGAGCAGTTCTTC. Residues: CASSYYRGEVSYNEQFF.